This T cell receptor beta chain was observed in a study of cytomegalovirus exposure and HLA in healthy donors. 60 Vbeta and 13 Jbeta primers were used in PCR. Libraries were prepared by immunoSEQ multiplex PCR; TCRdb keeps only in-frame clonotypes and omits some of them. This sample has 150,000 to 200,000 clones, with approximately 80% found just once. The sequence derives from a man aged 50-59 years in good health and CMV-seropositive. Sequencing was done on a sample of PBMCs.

CDR3 protein: CASRGGVYNEQFF. The CDR3 DNA reads TGTGCCAGCAGGGGGGGGGTCTACAATGAGCAGTTCTTC. The rearrangement uses TRBV6-4 and TRBJ2-1, with 7 positions matching TRBD2. Germline V gene lookup returns CDR1 MRHNA and CDR2 SNTAGT. The CDR3 loop spans 13 amino acids. V was pared by 6 bases and J by 3 bases, with 2 bases of the junction left unmatched.